This T cell receptor (beta chain) was identified during a study of T cell responses to AZD1222 COVID-19 vaccine. General study points: Regions 160-218 and 743-854 dominated among vaccine-associated CD4 TCRs spanning spike. Increased Spike-specific TCR breadth and depth were observed after two AZD1222 doses. The donors showed a predominance of white British ancestry and of females, with possible underestimation of clonal diversity. Seropositive AZD1222 recipients at baseline numbered only five or six.

CDR3 size: 14 residues. Germline V gene sequence: CDR1 SGDLS, CDR2 YYNGEE. V was trimmed by 0 bases and J by 3 bases, leaving 6 bases between them. About this clone: Antigen: not known.

Clones were sequenced by immunoSEQ multiplex PCR, and TCRdb holds only the in-frame ones, with some missing. In the table there are 100,000 to 150,000 clones, under 90% of which are singletons. V is TRBV9 and J is TRBJ1-4, with D perhaps TRBD1 (5 bases). The sequences come from peripheral blood, collected on day 0 of AZD1222 vaccination. This receptor was obtained from an adult in good health. For the CDR3, the DNA is TGTGCCAGCAGCGTAGGAGGGGCTAATGAAAAACTGTTTTTT. Protein product: CASSVGGANEKLFF. Using reference TRBV9 and TRBJ1-4 for the parts outside the CDR3, the full variable domain is DSGVTQTPKHLITATGQRVTLRCSPRSGDLSVYWYQQSLDQGLQFLIQYYNGEERAKGNILERFSAQQFPDLHSELNLSSLELGDSALYFCASSVGGANEKLFFGSGTQLSVL.